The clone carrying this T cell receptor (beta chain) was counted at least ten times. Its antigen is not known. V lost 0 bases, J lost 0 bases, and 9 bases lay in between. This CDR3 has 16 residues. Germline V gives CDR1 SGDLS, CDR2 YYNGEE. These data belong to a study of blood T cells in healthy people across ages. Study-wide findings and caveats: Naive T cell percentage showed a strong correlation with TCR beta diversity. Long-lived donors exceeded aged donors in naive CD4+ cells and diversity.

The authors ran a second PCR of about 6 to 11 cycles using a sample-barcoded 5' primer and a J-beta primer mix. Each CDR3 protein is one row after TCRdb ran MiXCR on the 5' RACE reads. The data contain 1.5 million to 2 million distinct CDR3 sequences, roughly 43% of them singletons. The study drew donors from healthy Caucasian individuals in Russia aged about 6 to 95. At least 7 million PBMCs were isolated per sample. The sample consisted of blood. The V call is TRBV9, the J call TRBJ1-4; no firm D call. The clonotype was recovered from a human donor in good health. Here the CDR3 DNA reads TGTGCCAGCAGCGTAGGGGTTTCGGCAACTAATGAAAAACTGTTTTTT. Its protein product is CASSVGVSATNEKLFF.